Each of the 8 T cell receptor beta chains below was sequenced from the same sample in a study of cytomegalovirus exposure and HLA in healthy donors. 60 Vbeta and 13 Jbeta primers were used in PCR. Measured with immunoSEQ multiplex PCR; TCRdb has only the in-frame clones, and not every one. Of fewer than 65,000 clones in the sample, approximately 73% were seen once. The sequenced material came from PBMCs. These receptors all stem from a man in his fifties or sixties in good health and CMV-seronegative.

This clone was observed a single time. The V call is TRBV6-5, the J call TRBJ2-3, with 8 bases that match TRBD1. The V and J ends lost 3 bases and 3 bases, in that order; junction bases with no gene match: 5. CDR3 size: 15 residues. Germline V gives CDR1 MNHEY, CDR2 SVGAGI. Written as DNA, the CDR3 is TGTGCCAGCAGTTATGGACAGGGACTGACAGATACGCAGTATTTT. It encodes CASSYGQGLTDTQYF.

There are a few counts of this clone. The J gene is TRBJ1-5, the V gene TRBV15; 7 bases align to TRBD1. The germline V gene encodes CDR1 LNHNV and CDR2 YYDKDF (reference sequence). J was trimmed by 5 bases and V by 3 bases; bases with no gene match: 10. The CDR3 runs to 16 residues. CDR3 DNA sequence: TGTGCCACCAGCAGGGAACAGGACAGGCGTTATCAGCCCCAGCATTTT. It encodes CATSREQDRRYQPQHF.

V gene TRBV6-5 combines with J gene TRBJ1-5, with D maybe TRBD1 (5 bases). The CDR3 is 15 residues long. V gave up 6 bases and J gave up 6 bases, with 18 bases separating them. Germline V CDR1 and CDR2: MNHEY, SVGAGI. As DNA, the CDR3 is TGTGCCAGCAGCTCGGTGGGAGGGGCCGGTCAGCCCCAGCATTTT. Its protein is CASSSVGGAGQPQHF.

The V and J genes are TRBV5-5 and TRBJ2-3; 12 nucleotides line up with TRBD2. CDR3 length: 18 amino acids. Germline-derived CDR1 and CDR2 are SGHKS and YYEKEE (reference sequence). With 3 bases clipped from V and 6 bases from J, the junction kept 14 bases outside the gene matches. DNA of the CDR3: TGTGCCAGCAGCTCACGACTAGCGGGGGCCTCCGTAGCCGATACGCAGTATTTT. This codes for CASSSRLAGASVADTQYF.

The V call is TRBV9, the J call TRBJ2-7, with 9 bases identical to TRBD2. V lost 3 bases to trimming and J lost 3 bases; unmatched junction nucleotides: 10. This CDR3 region has 16 residues. The germline V gene has CDR1 SGDLS and CDR2 YYNGEE. CDR3 residues: CASSANGLARYYEQYF. The DNA for the CDR3 is TGTGCCAGCAGCGCAAATGGACTAGCGCGGTACTACGAGCAGTACTTC.

This rearrangement joins TRBV7-8 to TRBJ2-5; TRBD1 is a possible D gene (7 bases). This CDR3 is built from 15 residues. In germline, CDR1 is SGHVS, CDR2 FQNEAQ. V gave up 5 bases and J gave up 4 bases, with 17 bases separating them. The DNA of the CDR3 is TGTGCCAGCAGCCCCGACAGGGTGGGAGGAGAGACCCAGTACTTC. Amino acids: CASSPDRVGGETQYF.

This clone was counted a single time. The chain carries TRBV5-4 and TRBJ1-5; no reliable D call. Germline V lookup: CDR1 SGHNT, CDR2 YYREEE (reference sequence). The CDR3 spans 16 residues. Deletions cut 1 base from V and 2 bases from J, with 13 bases between. The CDR3: CASSLSQSPCNQPQHF. The CDR3 DNA sequence: TGTGCCAGCAGCTTGTCGCAGTCCCCTTGCAATCAGCCCCAGCATTTT.

The genes are TRBV27 and TRBJ2-7; no firm D call. The V end was cut by 3 bases, the J end by 2 bases, with 11 bases between. The germline gives CDR1 MNHEY, CDR2 SMNVEV (reference sequence). This CDR3 contains 14 residues. CDR3 in DNA: TGTGCCAGCAGTTTGGTCTCAGTGCCCTACGAGCAGTACTTC. This gives the protein CASSLVSVPYEQYF.